This TCR beta chain was captured in a study of blood T cell repertoires in COVID-19. Study details: The samples span acute and convalescent COVID-19 from the United States, Italy and Spain. Sample material is recorded as cDNA or gDNA derived from T cells, B-cell-depleted T cells, or PBMCs.

Study processing details: Reference gene primers were amplified, and this amplification served to estimate nucleated cell counts. The method was immunoSEQ multiplex PCR; TCRdb's version includes in-frame clones alone and lacks a portion of them. V and J calls and clone size are as listed in that table; D and trimming were resolved from the DNA. The sample has around 170,000 clones; roughly 84% are singletons. This clonotype was sampled from a man aged 18 to 30 with active or convalescent COVID-19. The sample taken for sequencing was peripheral blood.

The CDR3 coding sequence is TGTGCCAGCTCTCCAGACAGCCAGCCCTACGAGCAGTACTTC. Translating gives CASSPDSQPYEQYF. V usage is TRBV18 and J usage is TRBJ2-7; tentatively, D is TRBD1 (5 bases). There are 14 residues in the CDR3. V was shortened by 6 bases and J by 2 bases, with 14 bases between the two germline ends. Germline V CDR1 and CDR2: KGHSH, LQKENI.